The clone carrying this T cell receptor beta chain was detected only a few times. The entry originates in a study of T cells after yellow fever vaccination. MiXCR, run by TCRdb on the 5' RACE reads, gives a single entry per CDR3 protein. Of some 250,000 distinct CDR3 sequences listed, 6.9% are singletons. Deletions cut 2 bases from V and 4 bases from J, with 12 bases between. This CDR3 has 14 residues. Germline lookup yields CDR1 SGHRS and CDR2 YFSETQ. The TCR was taken from a man younger than 45 who received the YFV17D yellow fever vaccine. The chain carries TRBV5-1 and TRBJ1-1, with a weak D call TRBD1 (6 bases). The sample consisted of CD4+ T cells sorted from PBMCs, taken 15 days after the yellow fever booster vaccination. CDR3 amino acids: CASSFGGGGTEAFF. The CDR3 DNA follows: TGCGCCAGCAGCTTCGGAGGGGGAGGCACTGAAGCTTTCTTT.